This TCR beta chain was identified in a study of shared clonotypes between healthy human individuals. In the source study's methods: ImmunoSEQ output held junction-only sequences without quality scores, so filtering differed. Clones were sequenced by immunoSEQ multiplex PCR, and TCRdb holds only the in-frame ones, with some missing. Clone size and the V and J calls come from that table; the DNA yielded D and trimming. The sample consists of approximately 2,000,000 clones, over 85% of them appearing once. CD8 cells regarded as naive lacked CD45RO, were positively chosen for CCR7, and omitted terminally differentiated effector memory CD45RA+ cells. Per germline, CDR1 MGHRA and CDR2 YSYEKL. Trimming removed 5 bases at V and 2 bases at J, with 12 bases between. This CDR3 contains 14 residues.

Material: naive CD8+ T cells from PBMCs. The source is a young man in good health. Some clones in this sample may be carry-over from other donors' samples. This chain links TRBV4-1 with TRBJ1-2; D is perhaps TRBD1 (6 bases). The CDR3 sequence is CASSVRGANYGYTF. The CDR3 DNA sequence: TGCGCCAGCAGCGTCAGGGGTGCAAACTATGGCTACACCTTC.